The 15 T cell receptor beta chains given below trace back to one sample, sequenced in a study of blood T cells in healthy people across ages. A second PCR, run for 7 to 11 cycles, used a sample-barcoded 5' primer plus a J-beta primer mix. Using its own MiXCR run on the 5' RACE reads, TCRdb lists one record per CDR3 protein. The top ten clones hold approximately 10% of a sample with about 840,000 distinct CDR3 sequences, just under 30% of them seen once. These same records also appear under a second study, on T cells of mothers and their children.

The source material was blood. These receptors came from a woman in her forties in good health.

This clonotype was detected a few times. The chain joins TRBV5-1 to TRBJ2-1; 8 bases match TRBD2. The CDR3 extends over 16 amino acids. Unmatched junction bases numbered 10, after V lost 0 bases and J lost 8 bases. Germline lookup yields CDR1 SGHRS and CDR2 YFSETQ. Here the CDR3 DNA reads TGCGCCAGCAGCTTGGTTGCGGGGGGATCTATAGATGAGCAGTTCTTC. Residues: CASSLVAGGSIDEQFF.

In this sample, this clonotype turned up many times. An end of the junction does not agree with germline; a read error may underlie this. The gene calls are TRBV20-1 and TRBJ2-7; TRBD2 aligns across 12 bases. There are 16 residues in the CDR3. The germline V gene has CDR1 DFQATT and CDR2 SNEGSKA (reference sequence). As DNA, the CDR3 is TGCAGTGCGAGAGGGGCTAGCGGGGGGGCGTCGTACGAGCAGTACTTC. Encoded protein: CSARGASGGASYEQYF.

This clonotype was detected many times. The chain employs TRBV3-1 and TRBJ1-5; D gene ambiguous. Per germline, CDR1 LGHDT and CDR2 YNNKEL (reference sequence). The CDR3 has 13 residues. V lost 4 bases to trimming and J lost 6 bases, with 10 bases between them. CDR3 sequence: CASSPYPAQPQHF. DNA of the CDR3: TGTGCCAGCAGCCCTTACCCGGCTCAGCCCCAGCATTTT.

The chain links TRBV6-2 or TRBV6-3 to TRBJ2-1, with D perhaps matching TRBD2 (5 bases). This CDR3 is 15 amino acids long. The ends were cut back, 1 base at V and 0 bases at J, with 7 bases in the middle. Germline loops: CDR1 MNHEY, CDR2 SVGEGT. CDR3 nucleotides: TGTGCCAGCAGTTACTTGGGAGCCTCCTACAATGAGCAGTTCTTC. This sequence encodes CASSYLGASYNEQFF.

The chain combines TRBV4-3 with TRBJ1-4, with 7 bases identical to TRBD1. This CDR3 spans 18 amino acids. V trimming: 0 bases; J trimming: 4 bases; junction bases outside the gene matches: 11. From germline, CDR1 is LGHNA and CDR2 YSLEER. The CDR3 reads CASSQDSILDRDNEKLFF. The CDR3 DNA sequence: TGCGCCAGCAGCCAAGACAGCATTCTCGACAGGGATAATGAAAAACTGTTTTTT.

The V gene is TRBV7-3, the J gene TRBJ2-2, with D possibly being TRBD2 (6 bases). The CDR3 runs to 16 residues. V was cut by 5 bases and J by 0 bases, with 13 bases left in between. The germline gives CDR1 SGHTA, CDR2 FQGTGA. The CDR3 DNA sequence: TGTGCCAGCAGCCCCGGGGGAGCAGCGAACACCGGGGAGCTGTTTTTT. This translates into CASSPGGAANTGELFF.

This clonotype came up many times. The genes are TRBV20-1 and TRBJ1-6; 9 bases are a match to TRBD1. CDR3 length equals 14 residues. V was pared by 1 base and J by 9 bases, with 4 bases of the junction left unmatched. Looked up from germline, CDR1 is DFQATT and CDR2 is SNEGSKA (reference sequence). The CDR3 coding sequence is TGCAGTGCTAGAGGGACAGGGGATTTTTCACCCCTCCACTTT. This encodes CSARGTGDFSPLHF.

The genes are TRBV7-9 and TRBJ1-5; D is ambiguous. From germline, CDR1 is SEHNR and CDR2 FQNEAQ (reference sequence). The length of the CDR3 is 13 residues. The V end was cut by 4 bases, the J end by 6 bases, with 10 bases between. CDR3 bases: TGTGCCAGCAGCTCGATAGGACGTCAGCCCCAGCATTTT. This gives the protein CASSSIGRQPQHF.

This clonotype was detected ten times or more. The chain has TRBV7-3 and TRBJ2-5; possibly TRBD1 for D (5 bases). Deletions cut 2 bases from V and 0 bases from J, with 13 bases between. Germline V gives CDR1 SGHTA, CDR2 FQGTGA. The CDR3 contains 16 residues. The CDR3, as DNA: TGTGCCAGCAGCTTAGGGGTGGGGCGGAACCAAGAGACCCAGTACTTC. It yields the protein CASSLGVGRNQETQYF.

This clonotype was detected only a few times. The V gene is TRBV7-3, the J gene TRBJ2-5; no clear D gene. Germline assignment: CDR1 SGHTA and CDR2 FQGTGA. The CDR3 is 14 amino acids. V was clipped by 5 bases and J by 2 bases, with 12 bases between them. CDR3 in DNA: TGTGCCAGCAGCCCCCAGCCCTTTCAAGAGACCCAGTACTTC. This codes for CASSPQPFQETQYF.

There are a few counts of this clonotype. The CDR3 reads CASSPGPQNTEAFF. CDR3 DNA sequence: TGTGCCAGCAGCCCGGGGCCCCAGAACACTGAAGCTTTCTTT. This chain uses TRBV7-3 with TRBJ1-1, with D perhaps matching TRBD1 (5 bases). Germline assignment: CDR1 SGHTA and CDR2 FQGTGA. Trimming took off 5 bases at V and 1 base at J, with 11 bases between the two ends. This CDR3 region has 14 residues.

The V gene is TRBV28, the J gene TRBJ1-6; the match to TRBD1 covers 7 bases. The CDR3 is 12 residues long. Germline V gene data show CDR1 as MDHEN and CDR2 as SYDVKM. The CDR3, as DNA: TGTGCTACAACGACAGGGCCCTCACCCCTCCACTTT. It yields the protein CATTTGPSPLHF.

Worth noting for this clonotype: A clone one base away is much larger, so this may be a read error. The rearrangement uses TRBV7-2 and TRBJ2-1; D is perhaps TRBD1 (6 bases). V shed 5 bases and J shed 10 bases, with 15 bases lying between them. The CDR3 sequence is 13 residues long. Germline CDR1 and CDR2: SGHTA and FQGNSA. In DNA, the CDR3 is TGTGCCAGCAGCCAGTCAGACAGGCGGGAGCAGTTCTTC. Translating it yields CASSQSDRREQFF.

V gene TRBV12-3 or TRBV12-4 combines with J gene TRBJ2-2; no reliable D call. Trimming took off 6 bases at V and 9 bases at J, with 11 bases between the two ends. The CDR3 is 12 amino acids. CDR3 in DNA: TGTGCCAGCAGCCCAATAAACCGGGAGCTGTTTTTT. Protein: CASSPINRELFF.

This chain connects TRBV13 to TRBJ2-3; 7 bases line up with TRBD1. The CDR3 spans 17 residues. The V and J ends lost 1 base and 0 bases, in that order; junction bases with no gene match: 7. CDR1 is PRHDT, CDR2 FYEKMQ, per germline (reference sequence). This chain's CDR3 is CASSLEAGGRSTDTQYF. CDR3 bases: TGTGCCAGCAGCTTAGAAGCAGGGGGTCGGAGCACAGATACGCAGTATTTT.